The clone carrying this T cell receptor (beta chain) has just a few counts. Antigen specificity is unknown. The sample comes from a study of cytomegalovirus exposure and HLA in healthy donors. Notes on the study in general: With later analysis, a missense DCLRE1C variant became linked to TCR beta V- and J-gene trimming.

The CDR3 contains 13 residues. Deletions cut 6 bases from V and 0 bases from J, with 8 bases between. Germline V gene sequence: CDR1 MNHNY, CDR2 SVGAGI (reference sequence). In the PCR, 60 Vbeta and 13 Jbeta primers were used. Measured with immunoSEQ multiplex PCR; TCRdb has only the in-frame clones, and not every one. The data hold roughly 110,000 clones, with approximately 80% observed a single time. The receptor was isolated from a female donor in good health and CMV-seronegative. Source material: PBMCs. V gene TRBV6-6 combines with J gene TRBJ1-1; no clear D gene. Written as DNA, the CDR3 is TGTGCCAGCAGAAAACAGATGAACACTGAAGCTTTCTTT. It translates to CASRKQMNTEAFF.